The 30 T cell receptor beta chains given below trace back to one sample, sequenced in a study of cytomegalovirus exposure and HLA in healthy donors. Primers: 60 Vbeta forward and 13 Jbeta reverse. TCRdb keeps only in-frame clones here, not all; method: immunoSEQ multiplex PCR. This table holds some 150,000 clones, under 80% found once. The sample consisted of PBMCs. The receptors stem from a female donor in good health and CMV-seronegative.

V usage is TRBV29-1 and J usage is TRBJ2-3; the D is unclear. V shed 4 bases and J shed 5 bases, with 4 bases lying between them. This CDR3 region has 10 residues. From germline, CDR1 is SQVTM and CDR2 ANQGSEA. CDR3 DNA sequence: TGCAGCGTTGCCGTAGATACGCAGTATTTT. Translation: CSVAVDTQYF.

This clone appeared a few times. The chain recombines TRBV6-6 with TRBJ2-7; D unresolved. The J call may be incorrect, as the DNA end agrees better with TRBJ2-5. Germline V gene lookup returns CDR1 MNHNY and CDR2 SVGAGI (reference sequence). The CDR3 totals 14 residues. The CDR3 spells CASSPSPRPETQYF. The CDR3 coding sequence is TGTGCCAGCAGTCCTTCCCCTAGGCCGGAGACCCAGTACTTC.

V and J are TRBV6-6 and TRBJ2-7; TRBD2 aligns across 11 bases. The CDR3 consists of 15 residues. Trimming removed 2 bases from V and 2 bases from J; junction bases left unmatched: 2. The germline gives CDR1 MNHNY, CDR2 SVGAGI (reference sequence). The CDR3 region has the DNA TGTGCCAGCAGTTACCTTAGCGGGAGGGCCTACGAGCAGTACTTC. Protein: CASSYLSGRAYEQYF.

This chain connects TRBV9 to TRBJ2-7, with a possible D match to TRBD1 (7 bases). Trimming took off 0 bases at V and 3 bases at J, with 16 bases between the two ends. Per the germline V gene, CDR1 is SGDLS and CDR2 is YYNGEE. The CDR3 length is 16 residues. CDR3 nucleotide sequence: TGTGCCAGCAGCGTAGGACCCAGGGGGGCCGACTACGAGCAGTACTTC. Its protein product is CASSVGPRGADYEQYF.

CDR3 residues: CASSPTSGGGNEQFF. CDR3 sequence (DNA): TGTGCCAGCAGCCCGACTAGCGGGGGGGGCAATGAGCAGTTCTTC. This chain joins TRBV13 and TRBJ2-1, with 14 bases matching TRBD2. The germline V gene encodes CDR1 PRHDT and CDR2 FYEKMQ (reference sequence). The CDR3 has 15 amino acids. V lost 5 bases and J lost 6; bases outside the gene matches: 3. Based on the CDR3 plus reference TRBV13 and TRBJ2-1, the full variable domain is AAGVIQSPRHLIKEKRETATLKCYPIPRHDTVYWYQQGPGQDPQFLISFYEKMQSDKGSIPDRFSAQQFSDYHSELNMSSLELGDSALYFCASSPTSGGGNEQFFGPGTRLTVL.

This clone was seen a handful of times. V and J are TRBV6-5 and TRBJ1-3; perhaps TRBD1 as D (6 bases). The V end lost 6 bases, the J end lost 2 bases, and 14 bases lay between the germline ends. The germline CDR1 and CDR2 sequences are MNHEY and SVGAGI. This CDR3 is built from 15 residues. This CDR3 reads CASRRTRGTGNTIYF. The DNA for the CDR3 is TGTGCCAGCAGACGAACCAGGGGAACTGGAAACACCATATATTTT.

The genes are TRBV6-5 and TRBJ1-2, with 7 bases that match TRBD1. Per the germline V gene, CDR1 is MNHEY and CDR2 is SVGAGI. The CDR3 extends over 15 amino acids. Trimming took 5 bases from V and 0 from J; bases not matched to a gene: 6. The CDR3 loop reads CASSPDRAANYGYTF. CDR3 sequence (DNA): TGTGCCAGCAGTCCCGACAGGGCAGCTAACTATGGCTACACCTTC.

This clone was recorded only once. The gene calls are TRBV28 and TRBJ2-4; no definite D call. Trimming stripped 5 bases from V and 0 bases from J, with 11 bases between. The CDR3 covers 15 residues. Germline loops: CDR1 MDHEN, CDR2 SYDVKM. CDR3 in amino acids: CASSLGDLAKNIQYF. The CDR3 nucleotides are TGTGCCAGCAGTCTAGGTGACCTAGCCAAAAACATTCAGTACTTC.

The chain employs TRBV7-9 and TRBJ2-3; 7 bases are shared with TRBD2. The CDR3 contains 15 residues. Germline CDR1 is SEHNR and CDR2 is FQNEAQ (reference sequence). The V segment lost 3 bases and the J segment 4 bases; nucleotides outside the gene matches: 7. CDR3 DNA: TGTGCCAGCAGCTTTCTAGAGCGGGGTTCAGATACGCAGTATTTT. It yields the protein CASSFLERGSDTQYF.

With respect to this clone: As the CDR3 is not closed by the conserved phenylalanine or tryptophan, this likely results from a read error. The DNA is omitted, as the CDR3 cannot be located on it reliably, and the CDR3 follows TCRdb's listing. The chain joins TRBV28 to TRBJ1-3. 10 amino acids form the CDR3, both terminal residues included. Germline lookup yields CDR1 MDHEN and CDR2 SYDVKM. The CDR3 sequence: CASSLGGGLI.

The sample holds a few counts of this clone. The chain is built from TRBV5-1 and TRBJ2-5; perhaps TRBD1 as D (8 bases). Trimming pared 7 bases from V and 2 bases from J, leaving 21 bases between. The CDR3 consists of 16 residues. Germline CDR1 and CDR2: SGHRS and YFSETQ. The CDR3 spells CASGGGRTGWQETQYF. CDR3 nucleotides: TGCGCCAGCGGGGGGGGTCGGACAGGGTGGCAAGAGACCCAGTACTTC.

The V call is TRBV6-1, the J call TRBJ2-1; 7 bases map to TRBD2. The CDR3 length is 11 residues. The germline gives CDR1 MNHNS, CDR2 SASEGT. V shed 3 bases, J shed 15 bases, and the junction held 5 bases outside the gene matches. In DNA form, the CDR3 reads TGTGCCAGCAGTGATTTGGGACTACGGTTCTTC. The encoded protein is CASSDLGLRFF.

The table lists this clone with a few counts. The sample has other DNA sequences that encode this CDR3 too. The chain combines TRBV7-9 with TRBJ1-5, with 7 nucleotides matching TRBD1. This CDR3 has 13 amino acids. The V gene's germline CDR1 is SEHNR and CDR2 FQNEAQ (reference sequence). V lost 2 bases and J lost 5; bases outside the gene matches: 0. The DNA of the CDR3 is TGTGCCAGCAGCTTACAGGGGGATCAGCCCCAGCATTTT. This sequence encodes CASSLQGDQPQHF.

This clone has more than one count but fewer than ten. This rearrangement joins TRBV21-1 to TRBJ2-1; the DNA was not used to check the table's D call, TRBD2. TRBV21-1 is a recognized pseudogene. This CDR3 region has 16 residues. The DNA for the CDR3 is TGTGCCAGCAGCAATTACCCCGGGGAGTCCTACAATGAGCAGTTCTTC. Its translation is CASSNYPGESYNEQFF.

The chain links TRBV11-2 to TRBJ1-1; 9 nucleotides align to TRBD1. V lost 5 bases to trimming and J lost 12 bases; unmatched junction nucleotides: 16. The V gene's germline CDR1 is SGHAT and CDR2 FQNNGV. This CDR3 is built from 15 residues. The CDR3 nucleotides are TGTGCCAGCAGCCCGGTAGTGGGTGGACAGGGGAGAACTTTCTTT. Residues: CASSPVVGGQGRTFF.

The chain links TRBV7-9 to TRBJ1-1, with unresolved D. The CDR3 spans 14 residues. Germline-derived CDR1 and CDR2 are SEHNR and FQNEAQ (reference sequence). V lost 2 bases and J lost 6, with 13 bases in between. CDR3 amino acids: CASSLKEGRAEAFF. The CDR3 nucleotides read TGTGCCAGCAGCTTAAAGGAAGGGAGGGCTGAAGCTTTCTTT.

The chain links TRBV5-6 to TRBJ2-3; TRBD1 agrees at 8 bases. After removal of 2 bases from V and 2 bases from J, the junction contained 13 bases not matched to a gene. The CDR3 has 18 residues. From germline, CDR1 is SGHDT and CDR2 YYEEEE. This chain's CDR3 is CASSFPRPGGAFTDTQYF. The CDR3, as DNA: TGTGCCAGCAGCTTCCCACGGCCAGGGGGCGCGTTCACAGATACGCAGTATTTT.

The chain uses TRBV28 and TRBJ2-1, with 9 bases lining up with TRBD2. Trimming at V came to 2 bases and at J to 7 bases, leaving 3 bases not matched to a gene. Germline CDR1 MDHEN, CDR2 SYDVKM. The CDR3 is 14 amino acids. CDR3 sequence reads: CASSLLAGSNEQFF. For the CDR3, the DNA is TGTGCCAGCAGTTTACTAGCGGGATCTAATGAGCAGTTCTTC.

V is TRBV25-1 and J is TRBJ1-1; unclear D gene. The germline gives CDR1 MGHDK, CDR2 SYGVNS. Trimming pared 7 bases from V and 0 bases from J, leaving 9 bases between. This CDR3 region has 13 residues. In nucleotides, the CDR3 is TGTGCCAGCACTCGGTCCATGAACACTGAAGCTTTCTTT. Translated, it gives CASTRSMNTEAFF.

V usage is TRBV21-1 and J usage is TRBJ1-5; the DNA was not used to check the table's D call, TRBD1. TRBV21-1 constitutes a pseudogene. CDR3 size: 17 residues. DNA of the CDR3: TGTGCCAGCAGCAAAACTTTACAGGGACCGAGCAATCAGCCCCAGCATTTT. As protein: CASSKTLQGPSNQPQHF.

The rearrangement uses TRBV4-2 and TRBJ1-2, with D unclear. The germline CDR1 and CDR2 sequences are LGHNA and YNFKEQ. Trimming cost V 0 bases and J 6 bases, with 14 bases left between them. The CDR3 consists of 15 residues. CDR3 coding DNA: TGTGCCAGCAGCCAAGATTGGGAGGGAAGGAATGGCTACACCTTC. Translated, it gives CASSQDWEGRNGYTF.

The V and J genes are TRBV19 and TRBJ1-6, with D perhaps TRBD1 (5 bases). From germline, CDR1 is LNHDA and CDR2 SQIVND (reference sequence). CDR3 length equals 15 residues. V lost 3 bases and J lost 6, with 12 bases in between. CDR3 DNA: TGTGCCAGTAGTATCGGGGGGGAAATTAATTCACCCCTCCACTTT. Its protein is CASSIGGEINSPLHF.

The chain recombines TRBV7-2 with TRBJ2-3; 10 nucleotides match TRBD2. The germline V gene has CDR1 SGHTA and CDR2 FQGNSA. V trimming: 4 bases; J trimming: 7 bases; junction bases outside the gene matches: 11. The CDR3 totals 16 residues. CDR3 DNA: TGTGCCAGCAGCTCCTGGCTAGCGGGGGCCGGGTATACGCAGTATTTT. This gives the protein CASSSWLAGAGYTQYF.

This CDR3 is CASMRDSNNYGYTF. The CDR3 DNA reads as TGTGCCAGCATGAGGGACTCCAACAACTATGGCTACACCTTC. The chain uses TRBV6-6 and TRBJ1-2, with TRBD1 as a possible D gene (5 bases). The germline V gene has CDR1 MNHNY and CDR2 SVGAGI (reference sequence). The CDR3 covers 14 residues. Trimming took 7 bases from V and 2 from J, leaving 14 bases between them.

The rearrangement links TRBV27 to TRBJ2-5; 7 nucleotides agree with TRBD2. V lost 10 bases and J lost 4; bases outside the gene matches: 12. The germline V gene encodes CDR1 MNHEY and CDR2 SMNVEV (reference sequence). The CDR3 contains 14 residues. In DNA, the CDR3 is TGTGCCACGCACGGGGCGGGACTAATAGAGACCCAGTACTTC. Its translation: CATHGAGLIETQYF.

The CDR3 loop is CASSFGQATEAFF. CDR3 coding DNA: TGTGCCAGCAGTTTTGGGCAGGCCACTGAAGCTTTCTTT. The V call is TRBV27, the J call TRBJ1-1; no clear D. The CDR3 runs to 13 residues. The V gene's germline CDR1 is MNHEY and CDR2 SMNVEV (reference sequence). V was pared by 3 bases and J by 4 bases, with 9 bases between.

V is TRBV28 and J is TRBJ2-7; maybe TRBD2 (5 bases). CDR3 length: 14 amino acids. The ends were cut back, 3 bases at V and 2 bases at J, with 11 bases in the middle. The germline V gene has CDR1 MDHEN and CDR2 SYDVKM. DNA for the CDR3: TGTGCCAGCAGTTTGGAAGGGAGTCCCTACGAGCAGTACTTC. Its protein product is CASSLEGSPYEQYF.

The chain combines TRBV6-4 with TRBJ2-1, with 7 bases aligning to TRBD2. J was trimmed by 4 bases and V by 8 bases; bases with no gene match: 5. From germline, CDR1 is MRHNA and CDR2 SNTAGT. The CDR3 covers 13 residues. The CDR3 DNA follows: TGTGCCAGCGCTAGCGGCACATACAATGAGCAGTTCTTC. The encoded protein is CASASGTYNEQFF.

Only a few counts were recorded for this clone. The rearrangement links TRBV9 to TRBJ2-3; possibly TRBD2 for D (5 bases). This CDR3 region has 16 residues. Germline V lookup: CDR1 SGDLS, CDR2 YYNGEE. With 2 bases removed from V and 0 bases from J, the gap between germline ends came to 13 bases. The CDR3 sequence: CASSVTSLSSTDTQYF. DNA of the CDR3: TGTGCCAGCAGCGTCACTAGTCTCTCTAGCACAGATACGCAGTATTTT.

Only a few counts were recorded for this clone. The chain joins TRBV19 to TRBJ2-7; tentative D call: TRBD2 (6 bases). CDR3 size: 15 residues. Per the germline V gene, CDR1 is LNHDA and CDR2 is SQIVND (reference sequence). V lost 6 bases and J 3 bases, leaving 18 bases between the germline ends. The CDR3 sequence: CASSVGGGTLYEQYF. CDR3 bases: TGTGCCAGTAGCGTCGGCGGCGGGACCCTCTACGAGCAGTACTTC.